This T cell receptor (beta chain) was sequenced during a study of cytomegalovirus exposure and HLA in healthy donors. About the research overall: Of approximately 400 genotyped donors, roughly 81% clustered with self-reported Caucasian donors. Study-wide points: The presence/absence work took it that sequencing depth was about the same across donors.

PCR involved 60 Vbeta and 13 Jbeta primers. Produced via immunoSEQ multiplex PCR; TCRdb's table is partial and in-frame only. The sample lists about 82,000 clones, 65% to 85% occurring once. Points on this clone: The antigen remains unidentified.

This CDR3 is built from 13 residues. The germline V gene has CDR1 MNHEY and CDR2 SMNVEV (reference sequence). The V and J ends lost 6 bases and 4 bases respectively, with 10 bases between them. The chain combines TRBV27 with TRBJ1-3; D unclear. Sequencing used PBMCs. The sequence was obtained from a man aged 45 to 65 in good health and CMV-seronegative. CDR3 loop: CASSTTRGNTIYF. CDR3 sequence (DNA): TGTGCCAGCAGCACAACCAGGGGAAACACCATATATTTT.